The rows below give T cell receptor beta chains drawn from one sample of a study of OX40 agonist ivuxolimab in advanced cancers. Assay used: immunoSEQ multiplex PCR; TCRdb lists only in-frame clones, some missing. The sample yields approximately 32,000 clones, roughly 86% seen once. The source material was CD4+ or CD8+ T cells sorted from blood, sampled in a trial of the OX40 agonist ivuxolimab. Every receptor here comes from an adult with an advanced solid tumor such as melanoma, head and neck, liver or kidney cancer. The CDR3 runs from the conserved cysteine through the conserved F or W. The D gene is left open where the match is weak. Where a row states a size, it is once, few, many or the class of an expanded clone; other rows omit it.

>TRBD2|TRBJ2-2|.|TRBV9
TGTGCCAGCAGCCCGGGGGCTAGCGGGGCGAACACCGGGGAGCTGTTTTTT
CASSPGASGANTGELFF
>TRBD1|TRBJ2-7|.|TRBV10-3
TGTGCCATCACTGGACAGGCGAGCTCCTACGAGCAGTACTTC
CAITGQASSYEQYF
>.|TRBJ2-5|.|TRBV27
TGTGCCAGCAGTCCTGGCGAGGAGTACCAAGAGACCCAGTACTTC
CASSPGEEYQETQYF
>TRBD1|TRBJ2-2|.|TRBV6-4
TGTGCCAGCAGTATGGGACAGGGAGCCGGGGAGCTGTTTTTT
CASSMGQGAGELFF
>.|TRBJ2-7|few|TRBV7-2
TGTGCCAGCGCCGATTCCCGAATTGCCACAGTCTCCTACGAGCAGTACTTC
CASADSRIATVSYEQYF
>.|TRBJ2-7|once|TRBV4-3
TGCGCCAGCAGCCAATCACAGGGTTACGAGCAGTACTTC
CASSQSQGYEQYF
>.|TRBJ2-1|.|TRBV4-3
TGCGCCAGCAGCCGGAGCTGGAGCTCCTACAATGAGCAGTTCTTC
CASSRSWSSYNEQFF
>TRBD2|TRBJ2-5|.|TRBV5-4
TGTGCCAGCACCTTGGGAGCGGGGGGAGGGGAGACCCAGTACTTC
CASTLGAGGGETQYF
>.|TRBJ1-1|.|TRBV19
TGTGCCAGTAGTATACCCAGCGAAGCTTTCTTT
CASSIPSEAFF
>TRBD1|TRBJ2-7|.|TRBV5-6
TGTGCCAGCAGTTCTACGGACAGGGTGATGTACGAGCAGTACTTC
CASSSTDRVMYEQYF